The 9 T cell receptor beta chains presented below share a single source sample, sequenced in a study of post-analysis software for immune sequencing data. Findings of the study overall: Patients had higher frequencies than controls of five TRBV segments, including TRBV5-6, TRBV5-1 and TRBV20-1.

Antigen specificity for these receptors is unknown. TCR beta cDNA libraries included unique molecular identifiers. TCRdb analysed the PCR reads with MiXCR anew, one entry per CDR3 protein. In the table there are around 700,000 distinct CDR3 sequences, around 64% of which are singletons. The sample consisted of blood. These receptors all come from a girl aged 2 to 9 with multiple sclerosis.

The genes are TRBV6-1 and TRBJ1-2; TRBD1 agrees at 9 bases. CDR1 and CDR2 from the germline V gene are MNHNS and SASEGT. V shed 6 bases, J shed 5 bases, and the junction held 13 bases outside the gene matches. This CDR3 has 16 amino acids. In DNA form, the CDR3 reads TGTGCCAGCAGGACCCGCACAGGGGGCCGGGGGTATGGCTACACCTTC. Encoded protein: CASRTRTGGRGYGYTF.

The rearrangement joins TRBV2 to TRBJ1-2; D might be TRBD1 (5 bases). The germline V and J ends were trimmed by 9 bases and 5 bases, with 16 bases remaining between them. The V gene's germline CDR1 is SNHLY and CDR2 FYNNEI. The CDR3 sequence is 13 residues long. This CDR3 reads CARGTEVGYGYTF. CDR3 bases: TGTGCCAGGGGGACCGAAGTTGGATATGGCTACACCTTC.

With respect to this clonotype: The junction and the germline gene differ at one end; a read error may be behind it. This chain joins TRBV5-5 and TRBJ2-1; TRBD1 aligns across 7 bases. CDR3 size: 15 residues. Germline CDR1 is SGHKS and CDR2 is YYEKEE (reference sequence). DNA of the CDR3: TGTGCCGGCAGCTTGAGGCAGGGGGCCTACAATGAGCAGTTCTTC. Its protein is CAGSLRQGAYNEQFF. Complete variable domain (other parts from reference TRBV5-5 and TRBJ2-1): DAGVTQSPTHLIKTRGQQVTLRCSPISGHKSVSWYQQVLGQGPQFIFQYYEKEERGRGNFPDRFSARQFPNYSSELNVNALLLGDSALYLCAGSLRQGAYNEQFFGPGTRLTVL.

This sequence joins TRBV29-1 and TRBJ2-7; D might be TRBD1 (5 bases). CDR3 length equals 13 residues. Per the germline V gene, CDR1 is SQVTM and CDR2 is ANQGSEA. The germline V and J ends were trimmed by 3 bases and 0 bases, with 9 bases remaining between them. The CDR3 DNA reads as TGCAGCGTTGAGGACAACAACTCCTACGAGCAGTACTTC. Protein sequence: CSVEDNNSYEQYF.

Points on this clonotype: The junction departs from germline at one end; a sequencing error may be responsible. The chain couples TRBV11-2 to TRBJ2-4, with D tentatively TRBD2 (5 bases). Germline loops: CDR1 SGHAT, CDR2 FQNNGV. The length of the CDR3 is 13 residues. The CDR3 loop reads CASSLDGLNIQYF. CDR3 sequence (DNA): TGTGCCAGCAGCCTAGACGGACTAAACATTCAGTACTTC.

The V and J genes are TRBV5-1 and TRBJ2-3; D gene unclear. From germline, CDR1 is SGHRS and CDR2 YFSETQ. Trimming shortened V by 3 bases and J by 2 bases, and 10 bases separated the two germline ends. The CDR3 runs to 14 residues. This chain's CDR3 is CASSSDIFTDTQYF. The CDR3 bases are TGCGCCAGCAGCTCCGATATATTCACAGATACGCAGTATTTT.

The chain employs TRBV20-1 and TRBJ2-1, with D perhaps TRBD2 (5 bases). Germline V gives CDR1 DFQATT, CDR2 SNEGSKA (reference sequence). CDR3 length equals 14 residues. With 3 bases removed from V and 4 bases from J, the gap between germline ends came to 13 bases. The CDR3 here is CSASNLADYNEQFF. CDR3 bases: TGCAGTGCTAGTAATCTAGCAGATTACAATGAGCAGTTCTTC.

The V call is TRBV20-1, the J call TRBJ2-3, with D perhaps TRBD2 (6 bases). CDR3 length: 14 amino acids. Germline loops: CDR1 DFQATT, CDR2 SNEGSKA (reference sequence). Trimming stripped 1 base from V and 5 bases from J, with 13 bases between. The CDR3 nucleotides are TGCAGTGCTAGAGTGGCCAGGGAGGTAGATACGCAGTATTTT. Translated, it gives CSARVAREVDTQYF.

This clonotype has a handful of counts. The chain carries TRBV10-1 and TRBJ2-1, with D tentatively TRBD2 (6 bases). Germline V gene lookup returns CDR1 WNHNN and CDR2 SYGVQD (reference sequence). Trimming cost V 3 bases and J 2 bases, with 11 bases left between them. This CDR3 is 15 amino acids long. The CDR3 DNA sequence: TGCGCCAGCAGTGATGCGGGGCTGACCTACAATGAGCAGTTCTTC. Translating it yields CASSDAGLTYNEQFF.